This TCR beta chain was documented in a study of T cell responses to AZD1222 COVID-19 vaccine. In regard to this clone: As yet, its antigen is unknown.

The repertoire was sequenced with immunoSEQ multiplex PCR; TCRdb's copy has only in-frame clones and lacks some. The sample contains approximately 200,000 clones, almost 90% of which appear only once. Overall study findings and caveats: There were vaccine-associated CD4 TCRs across spike, dominant at 160-218 and 743-854. The study sampled repertoires only after the peak T cell response. There were mostly white British donors and more females than males, and clonal diversity was possibly underestimated.

Germline loops: CDR1 SGHDT, CDR2 YYEEEE. The V gene end was trimmed by 3 bases and the J gene end by 8 bases; junction bases not matched to a gene: 5. This CDR3 spans 13 amino acids. This TCR came from an adult in good health. Sequenced here: peripheral blood, sampled on day 0 of AZD1222 vaccination. The chain recombines TRBV5-6 with TRBJ1-2, with 9 bases aligning to TRBD1. Written as DNA, the CDR3 is TGTGCCAGCAGCTACGGGACAGGGAACGGCTACACCTTC. It specifies CASSYGTGNGYTF.